This T cell receptor (beta chain) comes out of a study of CD8 T cells in Susac syndrome. Study-level findings and limits: The study recognized that the number of individuals in its TCR sequencing and HLA analysis was relatively small.

Details on this clonotype: Its cognate antigen is unknown.

Random hexamers were used to reverse transcribe the RNA input (about 0.45 to 1 ug). A single record per CDR3 protein comes from TCRdb applying MiXCR to the immunoSEQ multiplex PCR reads. The sample lists tens of thousands of distinct CDR3 sequences; about 93% were seen once. Per germline, CDR1 SEHNR and CDR2 FQNEAQ (reference sequence). The ends lost 7 bases at V and 7 bases at J; junction bases unmatched: 5. The CDR3 has 12 residues. Sequencing of TCR beta was undertaken in CD8+ and CD4+ T cells derived from blood. The CD8+ and CD4+ T cells were negatively isolated, with the TEMRA cells enriched by FACS.

Sequencing was performed on CD8+ T cells from PBMCs. This TCR came from a human donor with Susac syndrome. The chain has TRBV7-9 and TRBJ1-2; 8 bases are a match to TRBD1. The CDR3 region is CASTPDRGGYTF. Written as DNA, the CDR3 is TGTGCCAGCACCCCAGACAGGGGTGGCTACACCTTC.